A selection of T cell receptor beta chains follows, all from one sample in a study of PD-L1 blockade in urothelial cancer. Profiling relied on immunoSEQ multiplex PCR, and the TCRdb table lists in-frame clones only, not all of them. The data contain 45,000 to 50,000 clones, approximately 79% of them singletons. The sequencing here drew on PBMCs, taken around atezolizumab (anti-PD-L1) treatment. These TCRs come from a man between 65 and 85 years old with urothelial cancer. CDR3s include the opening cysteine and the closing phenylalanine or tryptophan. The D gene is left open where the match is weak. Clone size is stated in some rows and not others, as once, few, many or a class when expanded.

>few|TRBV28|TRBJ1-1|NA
TGTGCCAGCAGTTGGGGAGTTGAAGCTTTCTTT
CASSWGVEAFF
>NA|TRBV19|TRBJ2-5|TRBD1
TGTGCCAGCGAGGGGTCCGGGACAGGGGATGAGACCCAGTACTTC
CASEGSGTGDETQYF
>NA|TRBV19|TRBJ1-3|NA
TGTGCCAGTTTGTCCGGGGGAAACACCATATATTTT
CASLSGGNTIYF
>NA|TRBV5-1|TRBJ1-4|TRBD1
TGCGCCAGCAGCACCGTGACAGGGACTCGTTCAACTAATGAAAAACTGTTTTTT
CASSTVTGTRSTNEKLFF
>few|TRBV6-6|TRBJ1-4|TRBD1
TGTGCCAGTAGACAGGGACAGCCTAATGAAAAACTGTTTTTT
CASRQGQPNEKLFF
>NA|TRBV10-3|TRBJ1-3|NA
TGTGCCATCAGAGACAGCTCTGGAAACACCATATATTTT
CAIRDSSGNTIYF
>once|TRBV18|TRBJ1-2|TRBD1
TGTGCCAGCTCACCTCCTCAACAGGGGGCGAGAAACAATGGCTACACCTTC
CASSPPQQGARNNGYTF
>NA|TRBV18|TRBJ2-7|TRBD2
TGTGCCAGCTCACTGGCGGGAGGGCCCCACGAGCAGTACTTC
CASSLAGGPHEQYF
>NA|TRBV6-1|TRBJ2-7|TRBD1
TGTGCCAGCAGACTCACCCGGGACAGCACCTACGAGCAGTACTTC
CASRLTRDSTYEQYF
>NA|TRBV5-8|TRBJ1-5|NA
TGTGCCAGCAGCTTGGATCAGGGCACCAATCAGCCCCAGCATTTT
CASSLDQGTNQPQHF
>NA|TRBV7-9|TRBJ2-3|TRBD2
TGTGCCAGCAGCTTAAGGGGACTAGCGGGAGCGACGGGCACAGATACGCAGTATTTT
CASSLRGLAGATGTDTQYF
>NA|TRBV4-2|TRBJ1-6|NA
TGTGCCAGCAGCCAAGATAGCGGGGATAGCTATAATTCACCCCTCCACTTT
CASSQDSGDSYNSPLHF
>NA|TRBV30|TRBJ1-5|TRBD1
TGTGCCTGGAGTGATACCCCCCAGGGGGCTCAGCCCCAGCATTTT
CAWSDTPQGAQPQHF
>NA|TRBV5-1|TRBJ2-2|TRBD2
TGCGCCAGCAGCGCTAGCGGGAGACCTAACACCGGGGAGCTGTTTTTT
CASSASGRPNTGELFF
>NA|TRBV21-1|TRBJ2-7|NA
TGTGCCAGCAGCAAACGGGGGGTGGGGCTAGCGGGAGTGGGGGGCTACGAGCAGTACTTC
CASSKRGVGLAGVGGYEQYF
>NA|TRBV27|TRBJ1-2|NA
TGTGCCAGCAGCCCTCAGGGTCAGACCTATGGCTACACCTTC
CASSPQGQTYGYTF